The count of the clone carrying this T cell receptor beta chain is one. Only in-frame clones appear in the TCRdb table, and some are missing; sequencing was by immunoSEQ multiplex PCR. In the table there are about 200,000 clones, 84% of which are singletons. These data come from a study of blood T cell repertoires in COVID-19. Turning to the study itself: Whether acute or convalescent, the COVID-19 samples came from the United States, Italy and Spain.

Trimming stripped 8 bases from V and 2 bases from J, with 10 bases between. The CDR3 has 12 residues. Participants were aged roughly 18 to 89 years from around 25 US areas. This chain uses TRBV12-3 or TRBV12-4 with TRBJ2-7; D might be TRBD1 (6 bases). Sequences were obtained from PBMCs or T cells enriched from blood (not recorded which). This receptor was obtained from a woman between 25 and 40 years old who had been exposed to COVID-19. CDR3 nucleotide sequence: TGTGCCAGCGGGGGCAGGACCTACGAGCAGTACTTC. Its protein product is CASGGRTYEQYF.